A selection of T cell receptor beta chains follows, all from one sample in a study of blood T cell repertoires in COVID-19. Measured with immunoSEQ multiplex PCR; TCRdb has only the in-frame clones, and not every one. The sample gives about 120,000 clones, roughly 89% of which show up once; less than 5% is in the top ten. The sample taken for sequencing was peripheral blood. The source of these receptors is a man aged 40-49 years with acute or convalescent COVID-19. Both conserved end residues are part of each CDR3. The D gene is left open where the match is weak. Not every row has a clone size; where given, it reads once, few, many or a size class.

abundance,d_gene,len,v_gene,j_gene,CDR3nt,CDR3aa
.,TRBD1,15,TRBV27,TRBJ2-5,TGTGCCAGCAGTCCGGGACAGGGGGGATCGGAGACCCAGTACTTC,CASSPGQGGSETQYF
.,TRBD1,14,TRBV7-9,TRBJ1-4,TGTGCCAGCAGCTTGGGACAGGGGCATGAAAAACTGTTTTTT,CASSLGQGHEKLFF
.,TRBD2,14,TRBV10-3,TRBJ2-5,TGTGCCATCGGGGGGGACTTTCGATCGGAGACCCAGTACTTC,CAIGGDFRSETQYF
.,TRBD1,16,TRBV19,TRBJ1-5,TGTGCCAGTAGTACCCGAGACAGGGTGAGCAATCAGCCCCAGCATTTT,CASSTRDRVSNQPQHF
once,TRBD1,13,TRBV2,TRBJ1-1,TGTGCCAGCAGGAGAGACAGGGAATCTGAAGCTTTCTTT,CASRRDRESEAFF
.,TRBD1,15,TRBV4-1,TRBJ1-1,TGCGCCAGCAGCCCCTCGGGGACAGGGGGGACTGAAGCTTTCTTT,CASSPSGTGGTEAFF
once,TRBD1,15,TRBV27,TRBJ2-5,TGTGCCAGCAGTTTTCTTCAGGGGGCGGGGGAGACCCAGTACTTC,CASSFLQGAGETQYF
.,TRBD2,17,TRBV30,TRBJ2-3,TGTGCCTGGCGACCGCTAGCGGGGGGCCCCTACACAGATACGCAGTATTTT,CAWRPLAGGPYTDTQYF
.,.,14,TRBV3-1/TRBV3-2,TRBJ2-1,TGTGCCAGCAGCCAAGATGCAGGGTTTGGCGAGCAGTTCTTC,CASSQDAGFGEQFF
.,TRBD1,15,TRBV19,TRBJ2-2,TGTGCCAGTAGTATGAAGACAGGGGGCCACGGGGAGCTGTTTTTT,CASSMKTGGHGELFF
.,.,15,TRBV19,TRBJ2-4,TGTGCCAGTAGTATGGAGGGAGAGGGGAAAAACATTCAGTACTTC,CASSMEGEGKNIQYF
.,TRBD2,16,TRBV10-3,TRBJ2-5,TGTGCCATCAGTGACCTACTAGCGGGGGCACAAGAGACCCAGTACTTC,CAISDLLAGAQETQYF
.,.,13,TRBV19,TRBJ2-2,TGTGCCAGTACCCAAAGGGGCACCGGGGAGCTGTTTTTT,CASTQRGTGELFF
once,.,17,TRBV21-1,TRBJ2-7,TGTGCCAGCAGCAAAGTTGTCGGGGGGGCCGACGGGTACGAGCAGTACTTC,CASSKVVGGADGYEQYF
.,.,14,TRBV3-1/TRBV3-2,TRBJ2-5,TGTGCCAGCAGCCGTCGGGGGGCCGGGGAGACCCAGTACTTC,CASSRRGAGETQYF
.,TRBD1,15,TRBV30,TRBJ1-4,TGTGCCTGGAGTGTACTGCAGGGGGCGAGTGAAAAACTGTTTTTT,CAWSVLQGASEKLFF
.,.,15,TRBV9,TRBJ2-7,TGTGCCAGCAGCGTAAACCAACAGGGTATCTACGAGCAGTACTTC,CASSVNQQGIYEQYF
.,.,14,TRBV7-2,TRBJ2-3,TGTGCCAGCAGCTTAGGTGGGGGCGAGGATACGCAGTATTTT,CASSLGGGEDTQYF
.,.,13,TRBV18,TRBJ2-1,TGTGCCAGCTCACAGACAGAATACAATGAGCAGTTCTTC,CASSQTEYNEQFF
.,.,18,TRBV19,TRBJ1-3,TGTGCCAGTAGCCTAGGGGCAGGATTGGCAAACTCTGGAAACACCATATATTTT,CASSLGAGLANSGNTIYF
.,.,12,TRBV12-5,TRBJ1-5,TGTGCTAGTGGTTCACAATATCAGCCCCAGCATTTT,CASGSQYQPQHF
.,TRBD1,13,TRBV19,TRBJ1-5,TGTGCCAGTGGGGACAGGGCTCGACAGCCCCAGCATTTT,CASGDRARQPQHF
.,.,15,TRBV5-5,TRBJ1-4,TGTGCCAGCAGCCGGAGACCCTCAACTAATGAAAAACTGTTTTTT,CASSRRPSTNEKLFF
.,TRBD1,13,TRBV6-5,TRBJ1-1,TGTGCCAGCAGCCCAGACAGGGATAGAATAGCTTTCTTT,CASSPDRDRIAFF
.,.,16,TRBV10-3,TRBJ1-4,TGTGCCATCAGTCCCTTTACAGGGTTGGTCAAAAAAAAACTGTTTTTT,CAISPFTGLVKKKLFF
.,TRBD2,12,TRBV3-1/TRBV3-2,TRBJ2-1,TGTGGGACGGGAGGGCCGTACAATGAGCAGTTCTTC,CGTGGPYNEQFF
.,TRBD1,19,TRBV5-4,TRBJ1-3,TGTGCCAGCAGCCTCACCGGGACAGGGGAGTTGAGCTCTGGAAACACCATATATTTT,CASSLTGTGELSSGNTIYF
.,.,15,TRBV18,TRBJ2-3,TGTGCCAGCTCACCAAAGGGGAAGGACACAGATACGCAGTATTTT,CASSPKGKDTDTQYF
.,TRBD1,14,TRBV6-2/TRBV6-3,TRBJ1-1,TGTGCCAGCAGTTTCGGACAGGGTGGAATTGGAGCTTTCTTT,CASSFGQGGIGAFF
.,TRBD2,16,TRBV11-3,TRBJ2-3,TGTGCCAGCAGCTTAGGAAGGCGGGAGGAAACAGATACGCAGTATTTT,CASSLGRREETDTQYF
.,TRBD1,14,TRBV19,TRBJ1-2,TGTGCCAGTAGTATAGACAGGGGGAGCGATGGCTACACCTTC,CASSIDRGSDGYTF
.,.,15,TRBV24-1,TRBJ1-2,TGTGCCACCAGTGATCCTACCCGGGGGGTCTATGGCTACACCTTC,CATSDPTRGVYGYTF
.,.,17,TRBV7-2,TRBJ1-5,TGTGCCAGCAGCTTAAAGGGGGGGTTGGCAGACAATCAGCCCCAGCATTTT,CASSLKGGLADNQPQHF
many,TRBD1,15,TRBV6-5,TRBJ2-7,TGTGCCAGCAGGAGCGGTGGACAGGGGACAATCGAGCAGTACTTC,CASRSGGQGTIEQYF
.,.,17,TRBV10-2,TRBJ1-4,TGCGCCAGCAGTGAGTCGACTTGGGGGCGCGGAAGTGAAAAACTGTTTTTT,CASSESTWGRGSEKLFF
once,.,16,TRBV5-6,TRBJ2-5,TGTGCCAGCAGAGGTGCAGGGAATAAGAAACGGGAGACCCAGTACTTC,CASRGAGNKKRETQYF
.,.,16,TRBV9,TRBJ1-1,TGTGCCAGCAGCCTCCAACCCCTAGCCTTGAACACTGAAGCTTTCTTT,CASSLQPLALNTEAFF
.,TRBD1,14,TRBV6-5,TRBJ1-3,TGTGCCAGCAGTATGACAGGGACGGGAAACACCATATATTTT,CASSMTGTGNTIYF
.,TRBD1,14,TRBV6-5,TRBJ2-5,TGTGCCAGCAGTTACAGGACAGGGGAAGAGACCCAGTACTTC,CASSYRTGEETQYF
.,.,14,TRBV15,TRBJ2-3,TGTGCCACCAGCATCATTTCCCACTCAGATACGCAGTATTTT,CATSIISHSDTQYF
once,.,15,TRBV30,TRBJ2-7,TGTGCCTGGAGTCCCCCTGGGTTAGCTGGCAACGAGCAGTACTTC,CAWSPPGLAGNEQYF
.,TRBD2,17,TRBV13,TRBJ2-5,TGTGCCAGCAGGCCGTCAAGTATAGCGGGAAGGCAGGAGACCCAGTACTTC,CASRPSSIAGRQETQYF
.,TRBD1,16,TRBV30,TRBJ1-2,TGTGCCTGGAGTAGTTCCGGGACAGGGATCTTTTCGCGCTACACCTTC,CAWSSSGTGIFSRYTF